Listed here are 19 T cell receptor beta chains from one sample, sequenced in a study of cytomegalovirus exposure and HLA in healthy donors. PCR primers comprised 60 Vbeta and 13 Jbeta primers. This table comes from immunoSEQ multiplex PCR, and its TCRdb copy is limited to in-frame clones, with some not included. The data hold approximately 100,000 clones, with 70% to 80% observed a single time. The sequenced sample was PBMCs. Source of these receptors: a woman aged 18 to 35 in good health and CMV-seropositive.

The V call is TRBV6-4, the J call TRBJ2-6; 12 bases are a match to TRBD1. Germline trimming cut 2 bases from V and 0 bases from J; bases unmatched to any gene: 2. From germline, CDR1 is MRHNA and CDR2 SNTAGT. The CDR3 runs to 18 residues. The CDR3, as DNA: TGTGCCAGCAGTGACGGGACAGGGGGCATCTCTGGGGCCAACGTCCTGACTTTC. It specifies CASSDGTGGISGANVLTF.

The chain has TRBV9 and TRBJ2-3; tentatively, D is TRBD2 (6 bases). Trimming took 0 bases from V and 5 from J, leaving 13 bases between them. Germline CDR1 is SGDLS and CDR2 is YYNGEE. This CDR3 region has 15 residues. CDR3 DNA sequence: TGTGCCAGCAGCGTAGGAGGAGGGCGTGTAGATACGCAGTATTTT. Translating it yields CASSVGGGRVDTQYF.

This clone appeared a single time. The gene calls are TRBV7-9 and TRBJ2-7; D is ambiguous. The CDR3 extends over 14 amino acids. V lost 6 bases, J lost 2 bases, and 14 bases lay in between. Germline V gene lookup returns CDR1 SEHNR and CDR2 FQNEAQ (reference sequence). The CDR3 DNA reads TGTGCCAGCAGTCGCCTCTCTATCCCCTACGAGCAGTACTTC. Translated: CASSRLSIPYEQYF.

The CDR3 DNA reads as TGTGCCAGCAGTGACGGTAGCGGGGTAAGAGAGACCCAGTACTTC. This gives the protein CASSDGSGVRETQYF. The chain carries TRBV6-1 and TRBJ2-5, with TRBD2 matching over 8 bases. Germline V gene lookup returns CDR1 MNHNS and CDR2 SASEGT. V shed 3 bases and J 4 bases; nucleotides not matched to a gene: 7. The CDR3 consists of 15 residues.

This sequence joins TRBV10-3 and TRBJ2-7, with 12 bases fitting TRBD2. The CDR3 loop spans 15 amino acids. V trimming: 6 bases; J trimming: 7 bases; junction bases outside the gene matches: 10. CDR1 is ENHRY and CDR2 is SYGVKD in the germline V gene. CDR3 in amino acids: CAIRSTSGGDGEQYF. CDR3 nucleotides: TGTGCCATCAGGTCGACTAGCGGGGGTGACGGGGAGCAGTACTTC.

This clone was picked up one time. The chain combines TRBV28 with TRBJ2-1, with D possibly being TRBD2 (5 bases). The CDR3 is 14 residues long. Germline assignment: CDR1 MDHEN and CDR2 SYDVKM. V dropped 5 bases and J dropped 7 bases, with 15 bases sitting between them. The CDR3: CASSPRTGFNEQFF. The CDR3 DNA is TGTGCCAGCAGTCCCCGGACGGGGTTTAATGAGCAGTTCTTC.

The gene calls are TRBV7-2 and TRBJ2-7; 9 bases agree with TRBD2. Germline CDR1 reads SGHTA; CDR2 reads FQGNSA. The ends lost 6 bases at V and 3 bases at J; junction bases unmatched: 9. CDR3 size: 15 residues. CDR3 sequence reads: CASRPGLALNYEQYF. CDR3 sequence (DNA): TGTGCCAGCAGACCCGGACTAGCGTTAAACTACGAGCAGTACTTC.

The chain's CDR3 is CSGTGTSGRSGQFF. The CDR3, as DNA: TGCAGCGGCACCGGGACTAGCGGGAGAAGTGGGCAGTTCTTC. V and J are TRBV29-1 and TRBJ2-1; 14 nucleotides agree with TRBD2. CDR3 length: 14 residues. The ends lost 7 bases at V and 12 bases at J; junction bases unmatched: 11. Germline CDR1 SQVTM, CDR2 ANQGSEA.

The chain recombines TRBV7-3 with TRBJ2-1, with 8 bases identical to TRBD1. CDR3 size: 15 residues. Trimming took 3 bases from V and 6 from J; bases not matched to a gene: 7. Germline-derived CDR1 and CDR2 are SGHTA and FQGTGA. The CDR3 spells CASSFAQTGGNEQFF. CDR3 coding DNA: TGTGCCAGCAGCTTCGCCCAAACAGGGGGCAATGAGCAGTTCTTC.

CDR3 nucleotides: TGTGCCAGCAGCTTAGGACTAGCGACCCCCTACGAGCAGTACTTC. Its protein is CASSLGLATPYEQYF. The chain joins TRBV7-6 to TRBJ2-7; TRBD2 aligns across 8 bases. The germline V gene has CDR1 SGHVS and CDR2 FNYEAQ. The CDR3 contains 15 residues. V trimming: 1 base; J trimming: 2 bases; junction bases outside the gene matches: 4.

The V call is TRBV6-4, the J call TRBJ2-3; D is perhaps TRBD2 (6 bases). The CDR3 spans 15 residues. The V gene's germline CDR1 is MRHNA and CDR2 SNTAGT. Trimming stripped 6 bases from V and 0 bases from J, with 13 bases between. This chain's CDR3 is CASRSGTSSTDTQYF. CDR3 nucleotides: TGTGCCAGCAGATCCGGGACTTCTAGCACAGATACGCAGTATTTT.

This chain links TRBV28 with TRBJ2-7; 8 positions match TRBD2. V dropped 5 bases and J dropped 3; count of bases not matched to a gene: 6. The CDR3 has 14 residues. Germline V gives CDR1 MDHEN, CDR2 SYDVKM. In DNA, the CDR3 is TGTGCCAGCAGTCGTAGCGGGACATACTACGAGCAGTACTTC. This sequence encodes CASSRSGTYYEQYF.

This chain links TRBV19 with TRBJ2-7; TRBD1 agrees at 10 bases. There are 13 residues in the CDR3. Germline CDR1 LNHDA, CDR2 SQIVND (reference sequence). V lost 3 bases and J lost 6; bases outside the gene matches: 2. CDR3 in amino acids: CASSMGQGTEQYF. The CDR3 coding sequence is TGTGCCAGTAGTATGGGACAGGGGACCGAGCAGTACTTC.

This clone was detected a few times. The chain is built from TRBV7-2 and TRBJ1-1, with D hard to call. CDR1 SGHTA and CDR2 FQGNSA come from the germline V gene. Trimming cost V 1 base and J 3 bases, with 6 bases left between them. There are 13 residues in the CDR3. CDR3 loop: CASSLVRYTEAFF. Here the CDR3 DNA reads TGTGCCAGCAGCTTAGTACGGTACACTGAAGCTTTCTTT.

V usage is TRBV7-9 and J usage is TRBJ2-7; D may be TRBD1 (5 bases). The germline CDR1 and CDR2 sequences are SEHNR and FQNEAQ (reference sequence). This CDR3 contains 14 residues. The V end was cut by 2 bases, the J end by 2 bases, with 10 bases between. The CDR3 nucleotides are TGTGCCAGCAGCTTAAGTCAGGGTCCCTACGAGCAGTACTTC. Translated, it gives CASSLSQGPYEQYF.

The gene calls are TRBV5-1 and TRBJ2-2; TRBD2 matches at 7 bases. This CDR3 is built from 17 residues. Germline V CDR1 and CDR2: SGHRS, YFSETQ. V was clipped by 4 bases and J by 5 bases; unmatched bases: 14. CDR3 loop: CASSPPVAGVPTGELFF. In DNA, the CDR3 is TGCGCCAGCAGCCCCCCTGTGGCGGGAGTACCAACCGGGGAGCTGTTTTTT.

The CDR3 DNA reads as TGTGCCAGTAGTATCGACAGGGGTACTGAAGCTTTCTTT. It encodes CASSIDRGTEAFF. This chain joins TRBV19 and TRBJ1-1, with 8 bases lining up with TRBD1. Germline V gene data show CDR1 as LNHDA and CDR2 as SQIVND (reference sequence). The CDR3 consists of 13 residues. Unmatched junction bases numbered 2, after V lost 3 bases and J lost 5 bases.

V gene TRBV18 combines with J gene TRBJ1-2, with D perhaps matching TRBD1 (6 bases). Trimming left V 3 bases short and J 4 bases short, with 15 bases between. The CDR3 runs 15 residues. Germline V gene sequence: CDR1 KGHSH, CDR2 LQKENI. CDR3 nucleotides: TGTGCCAGCTCACCCATTGACAGGCCCAGCTATGGCTACACCTTC. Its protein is CASSPIDRPSYGYTF.

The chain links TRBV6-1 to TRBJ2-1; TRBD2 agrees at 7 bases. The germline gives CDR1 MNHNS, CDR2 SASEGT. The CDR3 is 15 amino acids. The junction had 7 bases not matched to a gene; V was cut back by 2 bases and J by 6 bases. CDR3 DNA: TGTGCCAGCAGTGAAATGACGGGAGGTTCCAATGAGCAGTTCTTC. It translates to CASSEMTGGSNEQFF.